Listed below are T cell receptor beta chains from one sample, sequenced in a study of vaccination effects on CD4 cells after COVID-19. Profiling relied on immunoSEQ multiplex PCR, and the TCRdb table lists in-frame clones only, not all of them. The sample includes around 79,000 clones, about 78% seen only once; the top ten take about 10%. Antigens of these TCRs are unknown. The material was CD4+ T cells from PBMCs cultured with SARS-CoV-2 spike peptides, obtained before COVID-19 vaccination. The receptors shown here come from a human donor who received a COVID-19 vaccine. Both conserved end residues are part of each CDR3. D genes are given only for firm matches. Rows may omit the clone size; those that give it use once, few, many or a size class.

clone_size j_call v_call d_call cdr3_aa cdr3_nt
NA TRBJ2-1 TRBV6-5 TRBD2 CASSSLGGAYNEQFF TGTGCCAGCAGTAGCCTCGGGGGGGCCTACAATGAGCAGTTCTTC
NA TRBJ1-2 TRBV9 NA CASSVDPGANYGYTF TGTGCCAGCAGCGTAGATCCGGGGGCCAACTATGGCTACACCTTC
NA TRBJ2-3 TRBV5-1 TRBD2 CASSLGTSGGSRDTQYF TGCGCCAGCAGCCTAGGGACTAGCGGGGGGTCTAGGGATACGCAGTATTTT
NA TRBJ2-3 TRBV6-6 NA CASSYSPRAGTYTQYF TGTGCCAGCAGTTACTCCCCGAGGGCGGGGACCTATACGCAGTATTTT
NA TRBJ1-4 TRBV6-1 TRBD1 CASSELANRGGLLFF TGTGCCAGCAGTGAGCTGGCAAACAGGGGAGGCTTGCTGTTTTTT
NA TRBJ2-6 TRBV24-1 NA CATSYGRGSSGANVLTF TGTGCCACCAGCTATGGGCGGGGTAGCTCTGGGGCCAACGTCCTGACTTTC
NA TRBJ2-3 TRBV10-1 TRBD2 CASSDPGLAKNTQYF TGCGCCAGCAGTGACCCAGGACTAGCCAAGAATACGCAGTATTTT
NA TRBJ1-4 TRBV7-2 TRBD1 CASSPDRPNEKLFF TGTGCCAGCAGCCCGGACAGGCCGAATGAAAAACTGTTTTTT
NA TRBJ2-5 TRBV29-1 TRBD1 CSSRQGAGETQYF TGCAGCTCCAGACAGGGGGCAGGGGAGACCCAGTACTTC
NA TRBJ2-1 TRBV4-2 NA CASSQSVAHEQFF TGTGCCAGCAGCCAATCTGTTGCTCATGAGCAGTTCTTC
NA TRBJ1-1 TRBV6-5 NA CASSHLGDTEAFF TGTGCCAGCTCACACCTCGGTGACACTGAAGCTTTCTTT
NA TRBJ1-3 TRBV2 TRBD1 CASDDRGLNTIYF TGTGCCAGCGACGACAGGGGACTAAACACCATATATTTT
NA TRBJ1-6 TRBV3-1/TRBV3-2 TRBD1 CASSRGTGGSYNSPLHF TGTGCCAGCAGCCGAGGGACAGGTGGGAGCTATAATTCACCCCTCCACTTT
NA TRBJ2-5 TRBV24-1 NA CATSDRNRLQETQYF TGTGCCACCAGTGATCGTAACAGGTTGCAAGAGACCCAGTACTTC
NA TRBJ1-2 TRBV5-1 NA CASSKGVGASTMDYGYTF TGCGCCAGCAGCAAGGGTGTGGGGGCGAGTACTATGGACTATGGCTACACCTTC
NA TRBJ2-2 TRBV5-1 NA CASSLVGSNTGELFF TGCGCCAGCAGCTTGGTAGGATCCAACACCGGGGAGCTGTTTTTT
NA TRBJ1-3 TRBV7-2 NA CASSLTPVRSSGNTIYF TGTGCCAGCAGCTTAACCCCAGTCCGGAGCTCTGGAAACACCATATATTTT
NA TRBJ1-1 TRBV5-1 NA CASSLAPGSNTEAFF TGCGCCAGCAGCTTGGCCCCGGGGAGTAACACTGAAGCTTTCTTT
few TRBJ2-2 TRBV5-1 NA CASSFSESNTGELFF TGCGCCAGCAGCTTTAGCGAATCGAACACCGGGGAGCTGTTTTTT
once TRBJ2-3 TRBV29-1 NA CSVETVSTDTQYF TGCAGCGTTGAGACCGTGAGCACAGATACGCAGTATTTT
NA TRBJ1-2 TRBV6-5 TRBD1 CASRRGQGYGYTF TGTGCCAGCAGGCGAGGACAGGGCTATGGCTACACCTTC
NA TRBJ2-3 TRBV7-3 NA CASSLKGGAGDTQYF TGTGCCAGCAGCTTAAAGGGGGGGGCGGGAGATACGCAGTATTTT
NA TRBJ2-5 TRBV3-1/TRBV3-2 NA CASDSLGGPPGTQYF TGTGCCAGCGATTCCCTCGGGGGGCCCCCCGGGACCCAGTACTTC
NA TRBJ2-1 TRBV30 TRBD1 CAWRNRDRGILRSYNEQFF TGTGCCTGGAGAAACCGGGACAGGGGGATTTTAAGGTCCTACAATGAGCAGTTCTTC
NA TRBJ1-1 TRBV27 NA CASSSWQALKEAFF TGTGCCAGCAGTTCCTGGCAGGCTCTAAAGGAAGCTTTCTTT
NA TRBJ1-5 TRBV24-1 TRBD1 CATSDPGQGSNQPQHF TGTGCCACCAGTGACCCGGGACAGGGTAGCAATCAGCCCCAGCATTTT
NA TRBJ2-4 TRBV28 NA CASSLVGNIQYF TGTGCCAGCAGTTTGGTGGGAAACATTCAGTACTTC
NA TRBJ1-6 TRBV5-1 TRBD1 CASSPGTGSRSPLHF TGCGCCAGCAGCCCCGGGACAGGGAGTCGCTCACCCCTCCACTTT
NA TRBJ1-2 TRBV7-3 TRBD1 CASSPTGANYGYTF TGTGCCAGCAGCCCCACAGGGGCTAACTATGGCTACACCTTC
once TRBJ2-5 TRBV6-5 TRBD1 CASIVTGAGETQYF TGTGCCAGCATTGTTACAGGGGCGGGTGAGACCCAGTACTTC
once TRBJ1-4 TRBV7-2 NA CASSFTGNEKLFF TGTGCCAGCAGCTTTACAGGAAATGAAAAACTGTTTTTT
NA TRBJ1-4 TRBV28 NA CASSPGRSAANEKLFF TGTGCCAGCAGCCCTGGGAGGTCGGCAGCTAATGAAAAACTGTTTTTT
few TRBJ1-5 TRBV18 NA CASSPQGSNQPQHF TGTGCCAGCTCACCACAGGGTAGCAATCAGCCCCAGCATTTT
NA TRBJ2-1 TRBV9 TRBD2 CASSVSGGNYNEQFF TGTGCCAGCAGCGTGAGCGGGGGTAATTACAATGAGCAGTTCTTC
many TRBJ1-2 TRBV18 NA CASSRTDNGYTF TGTGCCAGCTCACGGACGGACAATGGCTACACCTTC
NA TRBJ2-2 TRBV2 NA CASYRERNTGELFF TGTGCCAGCTACCGAGAGAGGAACACCGGGGAGCTGTTTTTT
NA TRBJ1-4 TRBV7-2 NA CASRRQTNEKLFF TGTGCCAGCAGACGGCAAACCAATGAAAAACTGTTTTTT
NA TRBJ1-1 TRBV18 NA CASSPSGQNTEAFF TGTGCCAGCTCACCTTCTGGGCAGAACACTGAAGCTTTCTTT
NA TRBJ1-5 TRBV6-1 TRBD1 CASSEAGQGIDQPQHF TGTGCCAGCAGTGAAGCAGGACAGGGAATCGATCAGCCCCAGCATTTT
NA TRBJ2-2 TRBV5-1 NA CASSLGRDPAETGELFF TGCGCCAGCAGCTTGGGCCGGGACCCAGCTGAGACCGGGGAGCTGTTTTTT
NA TRBJ1-6 TRBV12-3/TRBV12-4 NA CASSLMENSPLHF TGTGCCAGCAGTTTAATGGAGAATTCACCCCTCCACTTT
NA TRBJ2-1 TRBV5-4 NA CASSPGSPYNEQFF TGTGCCAGCAGCCCGGGGAGCCCCTACAATGAGCAGTTCTTC
NA TRBJ2-3 TRBV18 NA CASSPYTGSTDTQYF TGTGCCAGCTCACCTTATACAGGGAGCACAGATACGCAGTATTTT
NA TRBJ2-3 TRBV6-1 TRBD2 CASSEAEGLAGGPIPATDTQYF TGTGCCAGCAGTGAAGCCGAGGGACTAGCGGGGGGGCCTATTCCAGCCACAGATACGCAGTATTTT
NA TRBJ1-3 TRBV11-1 NA CASSSDRGNTIYF TGTGCCAGCAGCTCGGACCGTGGAAACACCATATATTTT
few TRBJ2-5 TRBV7-2 NA CASSPPGARGETQYF TGTGCCAGCAGTCCCCCTGGGGCACGGGGAGAGACCCAGTACTTC
few TRBJ2-5 TRBV5-4 NA CASSLNTLGETQYF TGTGCCAGCAGCTTGAACACACTTGGAGAGACCCAGTACTTC
NA TRBJ1-5 TRBV20-1 TRBD1 CSASVQGGTFNQPQHF TGCAGTGCTAGTGTACAGGGGGGGACCTTCAATCAGCCCCAGCATTTT
NA TRBJ2-2 TRBV3-1/TRBV3-2 NA CASSRAGELFF TGTGCCAGCAGCCGAGCCGGGGAGCTGTTTTTT
NA TRBJ2-5 TRBV18 NA CASSPGIQETQYF TGTGCCAGCTCACCAGGGATTCAAGAGACCCAGTACTTC
NA TRBJ1-6 TRBV3-1/TRBV3-2 NA CASSQGRQENNSPLHF TGTGCCAGCAGCCAAGGGAGGCAGGAAAATAATTCACCCCTCCACTTT